A single TCR beta chain is shown here with its context. The antigen remains unidentified. Because it lacks the conserved phenylalanine or tryptophan at the end, this CDR3 is likely a read error. Trimming took 1 base from V and 5 from J; bases not matched to a gene: 12. Germline CDR1 KGHDR, CDR2 SFDVKD. This CDR3 has 17 amino acids. Indicated time point: newly diagnosed GD, antithyroid drugs for less than 3 months. The authors made the TCR library using RNA they extracted from PBMCs. Library construction for TCR beta used iRepertoire HTBI primers and Arm-PCR of CDR3 regions. TCRdb called the multiplex PCR reads again in MiXCR, with one record for every CDR3 protein. Here the sample spans 350,000 to 400,000 distinct CDR3 sequences, roughly 16% being singletons. The data were obtained in a study of regulatory T cells in long-lasting Graves disease. Study-level findings and limits: TRBV28, TRBJ1-2 and TRBJ2-5 emerged as the favored segments in persistent disease.

This same sample was also part of a study on T cells in Graves' hyperthyroidism and ophthalmopathy. That source notes: The HTBI primer set served for first-round RT-PCR of the TCR CDR3.

The starting material was peripheral blood mononuclear cells (PBMCs), obtained at new diagnosis, from a patient treated with antithyroid drugs. The source is a woman aged 18 to 35 with Graves disease. V is TRBV24-1 and J is TRBJ2-5, with 7 bases lining up with TRBD1. CDR3 in DNA: TGTGCCACCAGTGATTTAGGTACGGGACAGCCCGGGGAGACCCAGTACCTC. This encodes CATSDLGTGQPGETQYL.